The 26 T cell receptor beta chains listed next were all sequenced from one sample in a study of technical replicates of blood from a few donors. Clones were read by immunoSEQ multiplex PCR, and TCRdb kept only the in-frame ones, dropping some. Here the sample spans some 85,000 clones, 90% to 97% being singletons. Material for sequencing was T cells isolated from PBMCs. The receptor set was obtained from a human donor in good health.

V and J are TRBV15 and TRBJ2-7; the D is unclear. This CDR3 has 12 residues. V was cut by 2 bases and J by 0 bases, with 2 bases left in between. Germline values: CDR1 LNHNV, CDR2 YYDKDF (reference sequence). CDR3 residues: CATSRYSYEQYF. CDR3 bases: TGTGCCACCAGCAGATACTCCTACGAGCAGTACTTC. Supplemented by reference TRBV15 and TRBJ2-7, the full variable domain reads DAMVIQNPRYQVTQFGKPVTLSCSQTLNHNVMYWYQQKSSQAPKLLFHYYDKDFNNEADTPDNFQSRRPNTSFCFLDIRSPGLGDTAMYLCATSRYSYEQYFGPGTRLTVT.

The CDR3 nucleotides are TGTGCCAGCAGCCCCCAACACCCTCGGGAGGCCTACAATGAGCAGTTCTTC. This encodes CASSPQHPREAYNEQFF. The rearrangement joins TRBV9 to TRBJ2-1; 7 positions agree with TRBD2. Per germline, CDR1 SGDLS and CDR2 YYNGEE. V gave up 4 bases and J gave up 2 bases; unmatched junction bases: 12. CDR3 length: 17 amino acids. Using reference TRBV9 and TRBJ2-1 for the parts outside the CDR3, the full variable domain is DSGVTQTPKHLITATGQRVTLRCSPRSGDLSVYWYQQSLDQGLQFLIQYYNGEERAKGNILERFSAQQFPDLHSELNLSSLELGDSALYFCASSPQHPREAYNEQFFGPGTRLTVL.

The V gene is TRBV11-2, the J gene TRBJ2-3; D possibly corresponds to TRBD2 (6 bases). This CDR3 has 17 amino acids. Between the trimmed V and J ends, which lost 4 bases and 1 base, there was a span of 18 bases. Germline values: CDR1 SGHAT, CDR2 FQNNGV. The DNA of the CDR3 is TGTGCCAGCAGCTCCTCCGGGAGTCGAGATGGCACAGATACGCAGTATTTT. Amino acid sequence: CASSSSGSRDGTDTQYF.

As regards this clone: The sample contains more than one DNA sequence encoding this CDR3. The V and J genes are TRBV6-5 and TRBJ2-7, with 9 bases aligning to TRBD2. The CDR3 covers 14 residues. Germline V gene data show CDR1 as MNHEY and CDR2 as SVGAGI. V was pared by 4 bases and J by 0 bases, with 1 base of the junction left unmatched. The CDR3 DNA is TGTGCCAGCAGTTTTAGCGGGAGCTCCTACGAGCAGTACTTC. It yields the protein CASSFSGSSYEQYF.

The chain is built from TRBV4-1 and TRBJ1-1; no definite D call. The V and J ends lost 4 bases and 5 bases respectively, with 14 bases between them. CDR1 and CDR2 from the germline V gene are MGHRA and YSYEKL. The CDR3 is 14 amino acids. The CDR3: CASSPGREITEAFF. CDR3 nucleotide sequence: TGCGCCAGCAGCCCTGGTCGGGAAATTACTGAAGCTTTCTTT.

This chain connects TRBV9 to TRBJ2-1, with 10 bases fitting TRBD2. The J segment lost 5 bases and the V segment lost 4 bases, leaving 9 bases of the junction unmatched. This CDR3 contains 16 residues. Per the germline V gene, CDR1 is SGDLS and CDR2 is YYNGEE. CDR3 nucleotide sequence: TGTGCCAGCAGCCCGCTTAGTGGACTAGCGGACAATGAGCAGTTCTTC. It translates to CASSPLSGLADNEQFF.

V usage is TRBV5-6 and J usage is TRBJ2-6, with D hard to call. Trimming took 0 bases from V and 7 from J, leaving 8 bases between them. Germline loops: CDR1 SGHDT, CDR2 YYEEEE. There are 14 residues in the CDR3. The CDR3 sequence is CASSLDQVANVLTF. CDR3 DNA: TGTGCCAGCAGCTTGGATCAGGTCGCCAACGTCCTGACTTTC.

This clone has a single count. This chain links TRBV27 with TRBJ1-2; 8 bases map to TRBD1. Germline CDR1 and CDR2: MNHEY and SMNVEV (reference sequence). J was trimmed by 6 bases and V by 3 bases; bases with no gene match: 12. CDR3 length: 16 residues. CDR3: CASSFRFSGGVDGYTF. The CDR3 nucleotides read TGTGCCAGCAGTTTTAGGTTTTCAGGGGGCGTAGATGGCTACACCTTC.

The chain employs TRBV19 and TRBJ2-1; the D is unclear. Germline V lookup: CDR1 LNHDA, CDR2 SQIVND (reference sequence). This CDR3 comprises 12 residues. The ends were cut back, 1 base at V and 7 bases at J, with 5 bases in the middle. CDR3 in DNA: TGTGCCAGTAGTATAGCCGTAAATGAGCAGTTCTTC. This sequence encodes CASSIAVNEQFF.

V and J are TRBV11-2 and TRBJ2-1, with D tentatively TRBD2 (6 bases). Germline CDR1 reads SGHAT; CDR2 reads FQNNGV. The length of the CDR3 is 15 residues. Trimming took off 4 bases at V and 0 bases at J, with 10 bases between the two ends. The CDR3, as DNA: TGTGCCAGCAGCTCCATTAGCGGCTCCTACAATGAGCAGTTCTTC. It codes for CASSSISGSYNEQFF.

V and J are TRBV13 and TRBJ1-5; D might be TRBD1 (5 bases). CDR3 length equals 15 residues. The ends were cut back, 0 bases at V and 7 bases at J, with 13 bases in the middle. Germline V gene lookup returns CDR1 PRHDT and CDR2 FYEKMQ (reference sequence). DNA for the CDR3: TGTGCCAGCAGCTTAGGCTTATCCGGGGGACAGCCCCAGCATTTT. Translation: CASSLGLSGGQPQHF.

The CDR3 reads CASSFPGLKSGDTQYF. CDR3 in DNA: TGTGCCAGCAGCTTTCCGGGACTAAAAAGTGGAGATACGCAGTATTTT. The chain is built from TRBV7-9 and TRBJ2-3, with 7 positions matching TRBD2. J lost 5 bases, V lost 3 bases, and 11 bases had no gene match. Germline CDR1 is SEHNR and CDR2 is FQNEAQ (reference sequence). The CDR3 covers 16 residues.

V gene TRBV11-2 combines with J gene TRBJ1-4; 10 bases map to TRBD1. Germline loops: CDR1 SGHAT, CDR2 FQNNGV. J gave up 6 bases and V 5 bases, and 3 bases lay outside the gene matches. This CDR3 comprises 14 residues. CDR3 nucleotide sequence: TGTGCCAGCAGCCGTGGGACAGGGGATGAAAAACTGTTTTTT. This encodes CASSRGTGDEKLFF.

CDR3 protein: CASSFLGGGAFF. CDR3 bases: TGTGCCAGCAGTTTTCTCGGCGGAGGAGCTTTCTTT. The V gene is TRBV27, the J gene TRBJ1-1; D is unresolved. The V and J ends lost 3 bases and 10 bases respectively, with 12 bases between them. CDR1 is MNHEY and CDR2 is SMNVEV in the germline V gene (reference sequence). CDR3 length: 12 amino acids.

The rearrangement links TRBV15 to TRBJ2-2, with 10 bases aligning to TRBD1. With 5 bases clipped from V and 4 bases from J, the junction kept 7 bases outside the gene matches. Germline loops: CDR1 LNHNV, CDR2 YYDKDF (reference sequence). CDR3 length equals 16 residues. This chain's CDR3 is CATSSRDRGLTGELFF. The CDR3 coding sequence is TGTGCCACCAGCTCCCGGGACAGGGGCCTCACCGGGGAGCTGTTTTTT.

J is TRBJ2-1 and V is TRBV6-5, with D possibly matching TRBD2 (6 bases). This CDR3 region has 14 residues. Germline CDR1 and CDR2: MNHEY and SVGAGI. Trimming took 7 bases from V and 10 from J, leaving 20 bases between them. The CDR3 DNA is TGTGCCAGCATTCGGGACCTTAACGCGGGGGAGCAGTTCTTC. It codes for CASIRDLNAGEQFF.

The rearrangement uses TRBV21-1 and TRBJ2-3; the D call of TRBD2 is as the table states it, not checked on the DNA. TRBV21-1 is a listed pseudogene. The CDR3 runs to 17 residues. The CDR3 reads CASSKGRTSWSADTQYF. The CDR3 DNA reads TGTGCCAGCAGCAAAGGACGGACTAGCTGGAGCGCAGATACGCAGTATTTT.

The DNA for the CDR3 is TGTGCCACCAGCAGGGACGGGCCCTATTCAGGGTCTTTTATGCGTGGCTACACCTTC. It yields the protein CATSRDGPYSGSFMRGYTF. V and J are TRBV15 and TRBJ1-2; a weak D match, TRBD1 (5 bases). The CDR3 runs to 19 residues. V shed 3 bases and J shed 7 bases, with 30 bases lying between them. Germline-derived CDR1 and CDR2 are LNHNV and YYDKDF (reference sequence). The full variable domain, in which reference TRBV15 and TRBJ1-2 provide the parts outside the CDR3, is DAMVIQNPRYQVTQFGKPVTLSCSQTLNHNVMYWYQQKSSQAPKLLFHYYDKDFNNEADTPDNFQSRRPNTSFCFLDIRSPGLGDTAMYLCATSRDGPYSGSFMRGYTFGSGTRLTVV.

The J gene is TRBJ1-1, the V gene TRBV29-1; possible D gene TRBD1, 6 bases. In germline, CDR1 is SQVTM, CDR2 ANQGSEA. Trimming took 1 base from V and 4 from J, leaving 10 bases between them. The CDR3 runs to 13 residues. The CDR3: CSVEGRGPTEAFF. The CDR3 DNA reads TGCAGCGTTGAAGGGCGGGGGCCCACTGAAGCTTTCTTT.

The V call is TRBV5-1, the J call TRBJ2-4; TRBD2 matches 15 bases. The CDR3 has 17 residues. CDR1 is SGHRS and CDR2 is YFSETQ in the germline V gene. V lost 5 bases and J lost 7; bases outside the gene matches: 10. Here the CDR3 DNA reads TGCGCCAGCAGTTTAGGGACTAGCGGGAGGATAAGGAACATTCAGTACTTC. Its translation is CASSLGTSGRIRNIQYF.

The chain combines TRBV21-1 with TRBJ1-5; TRBD1 is the table's D call, not checked against the DNA. TRBV21-1 is deemed a pseudogene. This CDR3 contains 16 residues. The CDR3 reads CASTVTPGTGIKPQHF. The CDR3 region has the DNA TGTGCCAGCACCGTCACCCCCGGGACAGGGATCAAGCCCCAGCATTTT.

This chain connects TRBV6-5 to TRBJ2-1; D is possibly TRBD2 (5 bases). The germline V and J ends were trimmed by 2 bases and 6 bases, with 11 bases remaining between them. CDR1 and CDR2 (germline): MNHEY, SVGAGI. This CDR3 is 14 amino acids long. The CDR3 spells CASSYRLGGNEQFF. Here the CDR3 DNA reads TGTGCCAGCAGTTACCGCCTCGGAGGCAATGAGCAGTTCTTC.

The chain carries TRBV4-3 and TRBJ2-5, with D perhaps TRBD1 (7 bases). V lost 1 base to trimming and J lost 5 bases, with 11 bases between them. Germline CDR1 reads LGHNA; CDR2 reads YSLEER. This CDR3 has 14 amino acids. CDR3 sequence (DNA): TGCGCCAGCAGCCAAGGTCCAGGGGGGGAGACCCAGTACTTC. Amino acids: CASSQGPGGETQYF.

This clone was seen only once. The genes are TRBV30 and TRBJ1-3; the match to TRBD1 covers 7 bases. CDR3 size: 15 residues. Germline CDR1 GTSNPN, CDR2 SVGIG (reference sequence). Germline trimming cut 5 bases from V and 0 bases from J; bases unmatched to any gene: 7. The CDR3 loop is CAWDLGQSSGNTIYF. CDR3 nucleotide sequence: TGTGCCTGGGACCTGGGACAGAGCTCTGGAAACACCATATATTTT. The variable domain in full, with the rest retrieved from reference TRBV30 and TRBJ1-3, is SQTIHQWPATLVQPVGSPLSLECTVEGTSNPNLYWYRQAAGRGLQLLFYSVGIGQISSEVPQNLSASRPQDRQFILSSKKLLLSDSGFYLCAWDLGQSSGNTIYFGEGSWLTVV.

This chain connects TRBV30 to TRBJ1-1; 9 nucleotides match TRBD1. Germline-derived CDR1 and CDR2 are GTSNPN and SVGIG (reference sequence). Trimming cost V 0 bases and J 0 bases; bases outside gene matches: 11. The CDR3 contains 18 residues. The CDR3 bases are TGTGCCTGGAGTGTACCTCGACAGGGGGGGCGGATGAACACTGAAGCTTTCTTT. As protein: CAWSVPRQGGRMNTEAFF.

This sequence joins TRBV11-2 and TRBJ2-1; D is perhaps TRBD2 (6 bases). The V gene lost 6 bases and the J gene lost 3 bases, with 12 bases spanning the gap. This CDR3 has 14 residues. Germline CDR1 is SGHAT and CDR2 is FQNNGV. Written as DNA, the CDR3 is TGTGCCAGCAGTGGAGGAGGGTTCTACAATGAGCAGTTCTTC. Translating it yields CASSGGGFYNEQFF.